The 16 T cell receptor beta chains below come from one sample, sequenced in a study of blood T cell repertoires in COVID-19. Profiled with immunoSEQ multiplex PCR; TCRdb holds only in-frame clones, not every one. The table shows some 510,000 clones, with 88% occurring only once. Sequenced: PBMCs or T cells enriched from blood (not recorded which). Receptor source: a middle-aged woman who had recovered from COVID-19.

The rearrangement links TRBV7-2 to TRBJ2-7; D remains unclear. The CDR3 is 12 amino acids. V gave up 6 bases and J gave up 3 bases, with 9 bases separating them. Looked up from germline, CDR1 is SGHTA and CDR2 is FQGNSA. The CDR3: CASSPSLYEQYF. The CDR3 DNA follows: TGTGCCAGCAGTCCCTCCCTCTACGAGCAGTACTTC.

With respect to this clone: At one of its ends the junction is not consistent with the germline gene, which may arise from a read error. The CDR3 coding sequence is TGTGCCAGCAGCTCCGGGACAGGGGGCTTGGTCACCGGGAAGCTGTTTTTT. Its protein is CASSSGTGGLVTGKLFF. This chain links TRBV13 with TRBJ2-2; 12 bases are shared with TRBD1. The CDR3 sequence is 17 residues long. Germline loops: CDR1 PRHDT, CDR2 FYEKMQ (reference sequence).

J is TRBJ1-4 and V is TRBV19; D is ambiguous. The V gene lost 2 bases and the J gene lost 0 bases, with 7 bases spanning the gap. Germline V gene sequence: CDR1 LNHDA, CDR2 SQIVND (reference sequence). This CDR3 has 15 residues. The CDR3 DNA reads TGTGCCAGTAGTATACGGAGTGCAACTAATGAAAAACTGTTTTTT. Protein product: CASSIRSATNEKLFF.

This rearrangement joins TRBV6-2 or TRBV6-3 to TRBJ1-2, with no clear D. Trimming left V 2 bases short and J 7 bases short, with 14 bases between. Germline CDR1 reads MNHEY; CDR2 reads SVGEGT. The CDR3 extends over 14 amino acids. CDR3 in DNA: TGTGCCAGCAGTTACGGTTCACAGCTATCTGGCTACACCTTC. Translating it yields CASSYGSQLSGYTF.

This rearrangement joins TRBV5-1 to TRBJ1-3; D is undetermined. Germline V gene data show CDR1 as SGHRS and CDR2 as YFSETQ. Deletions cut 4 bases from V and 0 bases from J, with 11 bases between. The CDR3 contains 15 residues. The CDR3 region has the DNA TGCGCCAGCAGCGTCGCAGCGGACTCTGGAAACACCATATATTTT. It codes for CASSVAADSGNTIYF. Full variable domain (missing parts from reference TRBV5-1 and TRBJ1-3): KAGVTQTPRYLIKTRGQQVTLSCSPISGHRSVSWYQQTPGQGLQFLFEYFSETQRNKGNFPGRFSGRQFSNSRSEMNVSTLELGDSALYLCASSVAADSGNTIYFGEGSWLTVV.

The gene calls are TRBV4-3 and TRBJ2-2, with D possibly TRBD1 on 6 matching bases. The germline V gene has CDR1 LGHNA and CDR2 YSLEER. Trimming shortened V by 0 bases and J by 3 bases, and 8 bases separated the two germline ends. This CDR3 contains 15 residues. The CDR3 is CASSQDHRDTGELFF. CDR3 nucleotides: TGCGCCAGCAGCCAAGACCACAGGGACACCGGGGAGCTGTTTTTT.

The gene calls are TRBV7-2 and TRBJ1-1, with 7 nucleotides matching TRBD1. The length of the CDR3 is 15 residues. The junction had 10 bases not matched to a gene; V was cut back by 4 bases and J by 5 bases. Germline CDR1 SGHTA, CDR2 FQGNSA. The CDR3 nucleotides read TGTGCCAGCAGCTCGTCAGGGGGTCTAGGGACTGAAGCTTTCTTT. This encodes CASSSSGGLGTEAFF.

V is TRBV5-3 and J is TRBJ1-5; D remains unclear. TRBV5-3 is an ORF; its function is uncertain. CDR3 size: 21 residues. V lost 4 bases and J lost 0, with 29 bases in between. The CDR3 bases are TGTGCCAGAAGCACCACCCACCGTAGCAGACCGACTTCTATTAGCAATCAGCCCCAGCATTTT. This codes for CARSTTHRSRPTSISNQPQHF.

V and J are TRBV6-5 and TRBJ1-6; TRBD1 might be the D (5 bases). This CDR3 has 15 amino acids. The germline CDR1 and CDR2 sequences are MNHEY and SVGAGI. Between the trimmed V and J ends, which lost 7 bases and 1 base, there was a span of 11 bases. The DNA for the CDR3 is TGTGCCAGCACCCAGACAGCATCCTATAATTCACCCCTCCACTTT. The encoded protein is CASTQTASYNSPLHF.

The chain is built from TRBV15 and TRBJ1-2; 7 bases fit TRBD1. There are 15 residues in the CDR3. Germline CDR1 is LNHNV and CDR2 is YYDKDF (reference sequence). The V segment lost 3 bases and the J segment 6 bases; nucleotides outside the gene matches: 10. The CDR3 nucleotides read TGTGCCACCAGCAGCCGAAGGGGGCAGGTCGATGGCTACACCTTC. Its translation: CATSSRRGQVDGYTF. The whole variable domain, remainder taken from reference TRBV15 and TRBJ1-2, is DAMVIQNPRYQVTQFGKPVTLSCSQTLNHNVMYWYQQKSSQAPKLLFHYYDKDFNNEADTPDNFQSRRPNTSFCFLDIRSPGLGDTAMYLCATSSRRGQVDGYTFGSGTRLTVV.

V is TRBV29-1 and J is TRBJ1-2; TRBD1 might be the D (6 bases). The CDR3 is made up of 11 amino acids. Trimming took 7 bases from V and 6 from J, leaving 12 bases between them. Germline lookup yields CDR1 SQVTM and CDR2 ANQGSEA. In nucleotides, the CDR3 is TGCAGCGGCACCACAGGGCATGGCTACACCTTC. This encodes CSGTTGHGYTF.

The rearrangement uses TRBV7-2 and TRBJ1-2; the D is unclear. The CDR3 runs 15 residues. The V end lost 1 base, the J end lost 1 base, and 10 bases lay between the germline ends. Germline CDR1 is SGHTA and CDR2 is FQGNSA. The chain's CDR3 is CASSLVGGGNYGYTF. For the CDR3, the DNA is TGTGCCAGCAGCTTAGTAGGAGGTGGTAACTATGGCTACACCTTC. Variable domain in full (rest from reference TRBV7-2 and TRBJ1-2): GAGVSQSPSNKVTEKGKDVELRCDPISGHTALYWYRQSLGQGLEFLIYFQGNSAPDKSGLPSDRFSAERTGGSVSTLTIQRTQQEDSAVYLCASSLVGGGNYGYTFGSGTRLTVV.

The chain joins TRBV7-9 to TRBJ2-7; the D gene is possibly TRBD1 (6 bases). Between the trimmed V and J ends, which lost 5 bases and 3 bases, there was a span of 17 bases. Germline V lookup: CDR1 SEHNR, CDR2 FQNEAQ (reference sequence). The CDR3 covers 15 residues. The CDR3 sequence is CASSPRTELHYEQYF. CDR3 in DNA: TGTGCCAGCAGCCCCCGGACAGAATTACACTACGAGCAGTACTTC.

DNA of the CDR3: TGTGCCAGCAGCTTAGGGGGCAAAGTGAACACCGGGGAGCTGTTTTTT. This gives the protein CASSLGGKVNTGELFF. The V call is TRBV7-2, the J call TRBJ2-2; possible D gene TRBD1, 5 bases. In germline, CDR1 is SGHTA, CDR2 FQGNSA. The V and J ends lost 1 base and 1 base respectively, with 10 bases between them. This CDR3 is built from 16 residues.

This chain links TRBV6-5 with TRBJ2-3; TRBD2 agrees at 10 bases. The CDR3 extends over 16 amino acids. In germline, CDR1 is MNHEY, CDR2 SVGAGI. The J segment lost 2 bases and the V segment lost 3 bases, leaving 5 bases of the junction unmatched. CDR3 region: CASSYRGLADTDTQYF. As DNA, the CDR3 is TGTGCCAGCAGTTATCGCGGACTAGCGGACACAGATACGCAGTATTTT.

CDR3 amino acids: CAISRTSGRAEQETQYF. The CDR3 DNA follows: TGTGCCATCAGCAGGACTAGCGGGAGGGCGGAACAAGAGACCCAGTACTTC. V and J are TRBV10-3 and TRBJ2-5, with 15 bases matching TRBD2. CDR3 length: 17 amino acids. Germline CDR1 and CDR2: ENHRY and SYGVKD. The J segment lost 2 bases and the V segment lost 6 bases, leaving 7 bases of the junction unmatched.